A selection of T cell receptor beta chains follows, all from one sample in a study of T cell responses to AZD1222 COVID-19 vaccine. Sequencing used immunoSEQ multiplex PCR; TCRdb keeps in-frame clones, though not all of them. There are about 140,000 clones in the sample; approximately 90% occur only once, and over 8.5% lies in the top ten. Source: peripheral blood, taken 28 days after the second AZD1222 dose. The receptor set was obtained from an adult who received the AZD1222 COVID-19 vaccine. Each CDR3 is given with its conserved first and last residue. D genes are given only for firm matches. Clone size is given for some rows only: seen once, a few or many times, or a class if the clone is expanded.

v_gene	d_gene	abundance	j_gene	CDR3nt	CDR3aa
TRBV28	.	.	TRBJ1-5	TGTGCCAGCAGTTCCCTTTACGGGGGCAATCAGCCCCAGCATTTT	CASSSLYGGNQPQHF
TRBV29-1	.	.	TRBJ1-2	TGCAGCGTTGAGCTCGGAAACTATGGCTACACCTTC	CSVELGNYGYTF
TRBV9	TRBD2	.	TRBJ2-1	TGTGCCAGCAGCCAGGGACTAGCGAGGATCAATGAGCAGTTCTTC	CASSQGLARINEQFF
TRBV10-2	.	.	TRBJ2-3	TGCGCCAGCAGTGAGGGGCTCGACTTCACAGATACGCAGTATTTT	CASSEGLDFTDTQYF
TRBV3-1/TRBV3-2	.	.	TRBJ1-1	TGTGCCAGCAGCGAAACATCGAGGGGCACTGAAGCTTTCTTT	CASSETSRGTEAFF
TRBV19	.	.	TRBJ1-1	TGTGCCAGTAGTATAGGCAGGACGACTGAAGCTTTCTTT	CASSIGRTTEAFF
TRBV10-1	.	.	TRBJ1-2	TGCGCCAGCAGTGAGTCGAGGACGGGGGCGGTCTATGGCTACACCTTC	CASSESRTGAVYGYTF
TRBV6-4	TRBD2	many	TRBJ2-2	TGTGCCAGCAGTGACTCGCCTAGCGGGGACACCGGGGAGCTGTTTTTT	CASSDSPSGDTGELFF
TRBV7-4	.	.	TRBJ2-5	TGTGCCAGCAGCTTAGATGTCGGGACAAAGAGAGAGACCCAGTACTTC	CASSLDVGTKRETQYF
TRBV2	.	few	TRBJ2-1	TGTGCCAGCAGTGAAAGGTCGGACTCCTACAATGAGCAGTTCTTC	CASSERSDSYNEQFF
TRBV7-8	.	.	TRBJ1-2	TGTGCCAGCAGCTTAGGACAGACGACAAATGGCTACACCTTC	CASSLGQTTNGYTF
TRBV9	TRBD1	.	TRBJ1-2	TGTGCCAGCAGCTTAGGGACAGGGGACTATGGCTACACCTTC	CASSLGTGDYGYTF
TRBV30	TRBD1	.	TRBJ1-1	TGTGCCTGGGACCAACGCCAGGGGGCTGAAGCTTTCTTT	CAWDQRQGAEAFF
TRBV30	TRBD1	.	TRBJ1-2	TGTGCTTTAAACCAGGGGGGTGCTGGCTACACCTTC	CALNQGGAGYTF
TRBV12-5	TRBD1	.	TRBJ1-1	TGTGCTAGTGGCCTTACCGGGACAGGACGCAACACTGAAGCTTTCTTT	CASGLTGTGRNTEAFF
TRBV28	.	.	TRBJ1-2	TGTGCCAGCATAGGACAGACAACCTATGGCTACACCTTC	CASIGQTTYGYTF
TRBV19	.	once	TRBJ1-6	TGTGCCAGTAGTATTGAGGCACCTCGATCCCATTCACCCCTCCACTTT	CASSIEAPRSHSPLHF
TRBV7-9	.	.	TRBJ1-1	TGTGCCAGCAGCCCAAGAAACACTGAAGCTTTCTTT	CASSPRNTEAFF
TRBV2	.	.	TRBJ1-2	TGTGCCAGCACCCAGATTACAGGGACTGGCTACACCTTC	CASTQITGTGYTF
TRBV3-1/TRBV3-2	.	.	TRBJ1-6	TGTGCCAGCAGCCAAGATGTCCGTGTCGGGGCGAGTAGTAATTCACCCCTCCACTTT	CASSQDVRVGASSNSPLHF
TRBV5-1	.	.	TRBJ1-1	TGCGCCAGCAGCCTAAATTCTGGGGGATCGGGTATGAACACTGAAGCTTTCTTT	CASSLNSGGSGMNTEAFF
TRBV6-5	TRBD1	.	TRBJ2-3	TGTGCCAGCAGTACAGGGACAGGGATTTTGGATACGCAGTATTTT	CASSTGTGILDTQYF
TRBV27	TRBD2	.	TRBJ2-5	TGTGCCAGCAGTTTAAGCGTCAGCCCGGGGGGGACCCAGTACTTC	CASSLSVSPGGTQYF
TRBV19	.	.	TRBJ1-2	TGTGCCAGTACCCGGAACCGGGGGCAAGGCCTCGGGAGTAACTATGGCTACACCTTC	CASTRNRGQGLGSNYGYTF
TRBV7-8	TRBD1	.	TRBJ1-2	TGTGCCAGCAGCTTAAACAGGGGGCGCCTCTATGGCTACACCTTC	CASSLNRGRLYGYTF